Presented here are 19 T cell receptor beta chains from one specimen sequenced in a study of blood T cell repertoires in COVID-19. The protocol was immunoSEQ multiplex PCR, while the TCRdb copy is restricted to in-frame clones and leaves out a portion. The sample lists around 70,000 clones, 81% occurring once. Source material: peripheral blood. The source is a woman between 65 and 79 years old with acute or convalescent COVID-19.

Only one count was recorded for this clone. The chain employs TRBV24-1 and TRBJ2-2; TRBD2 is a possible D gene (6 bases). The CDR3 has 14 residues. Germline lookup yields CDR1 KGHDR and CDR2 SFDVKD. V was pared by 6 bases and J by 5 bases, with 12 bases between. CDR3 coding DNA: TGTGCCACCAGTAATAGCGGAGCGACCGGGGAGCTGTTTTTT. Translated, it gives CATSNSGATGELFF.

The chain employs TRBV5-1 and TRBJ1-3, with 8 bases fitting TRBD1. With 0 bases clipped from V and 3 bases from J, the junction kept 5 bases outside the gene matches. The CDR3 runs to 16 residues. Germline V CDR1 and CDR2: SGHRS, YFSETQ. CDR3 sequence: CASSLARQGIGNTIYF. The CDR3 nucleotides read TGCGCCAGCAGCTTGGCCCGACAGGGGATTGGAAACACCATATATTTT.

This chain links TRBV2 with TRBJ2-1, with 7 bases that match TRBD1. The CDR3 runs 17 residues. V shed 6 bases, J shed 0 bases, and the junction held 11 bases outside the gene matches. Per the germline V gene, CDR1 is SNHLY and CDR2 is FYNNEI. In nucleotides, the CDR3 is TGTGCCAGCAGGAGGGGGACAGTCCACCTCTCCTACAATGAGCAGTTCTTC. Protein: CASRRGTVHLSYNEQFF. Full variable domain (missing parts from reference TRBV2 and TRBJ2-1): EPEVTQTPSHQVTQMGQEVILRCVPISNHLYFYWYRQILGQKVEFLVSFYNNEISEKSEIFDDQFSVERPDGSNFTLKIRSTKLEDSAMYFCASRRGTVHLSYNEQFFGPGTRLTVL.

V and J are TRBV7-3 and TRBJ1-6; no clear D. This CDR3 region has 15 residues. V lost 5 bases and J 1 base, leaving 9 bases between the germline ends. Germline V CDR1 and CDR2: SGHTA, FQGTGA. The CDR3 loop reads CASSRDISYNSPLHF. DNA of the CDR3: TGTGCCAGCAGCCGTGACATATCCTATAATTCACCCCTCCACTTT.

The J gene is TRBJ2-5, the V gene TRBV7-9; TRBD2 aligns across 7 bases. V shed 7 bases, J shed 5 bases, and the junction held 7 bases outside the gene matches. The length of the CDR3 is 13 residues. Germline CDR1 SEHNR, CDR2 FQNEAQ (reference sequence). CDR3 nucleotide sequence: TGTGCCAGCAATCTTGGGCGGGAGGAGACCCAGTACTTC. Its translation: CASNLGREETQYF.

The rearrangement uses TRBV6-4 and TRBJ1-1; D is ambiguous. Trimming took 5 bases from V and 0 from J, leaving 7 bases between them. The CDR3 contains 13 residues. CDR1 and CDR2 from the germline V gene are MRHNA and SNTAGT. As DNA, the CDR3 is TGTGCCAGCAGTCTAACAGTGAACACTGAAGCTTTCTTT. It specifies CASSLTVNTEAFF.

V usage is TRBV27 and J usage is TRBJ2-1; 9 positions agree with TRBD2. The V gene end was trimmed by 7 bases and the J gene end by 4 bases; junction bases not matched to a gene: 5. This CDR3 has 14 amino acids. CDR1 and CDR2 (germline): MNHEY, SMNVEV (reference sequence). The CDR3 region is CASTSRGGYNEQFF. The CDR3 coding sequence is TGTGCCAGCACCTCGCGGGGGGGGTACAATGAGCAGTTCTTC.

The J gene is TRBJ2-5, the V gene TRBV5-1; 11 nucleotides match TRBD2. The V gene end was trimmed by 3 bases and the J gene end by 5 bases; junction bases not matched to a gene: 12. This CDR3 is built from 17 residues. Germline loops: CDR1 SGHRS, CDR2 YFSETQ. Here the CDR3 reads CASSSGVAGGVRETQYF. The DNA of the CDR3 is TGCGCCAGCAGCTCCGGGGTAGCGGGAGGGGTACGGGAGACCCAGTACTTC.

The chain recombines TRBV7-3 with TRBJ2-7; D may be TRBD1 (5 bases). Per the germline V gene, CDR1 is SGHTA and CDR2 is FQGTGA. V lost 6 bases and J 2 bases, leaving 17 bases between the germline ends. This CDR3 is built from 15 residues. The CDR3 protein is CASRYDKGVPYEQYF. Here the CDR3 DNA reads TGTGCCAGCAGATATGACAAAGGGGTCCCCTACGAGCAGTACTTC. Supplemented by reference TRBV7-3 and TRBJ2-7, the full variable domain reads GAGVSQTPSNKVTEKGKYVELRCDPISGHTALYWYRQSLGQGPEFLIYFQGTGAADDSGLPNDRFFAVRPEGSVSTLKIQRTERGDSAVYLCASRYDKGVPYEQYFGPGTRLTVT.

This chain uses TRBV4-1 with TRBJ2-2; D is unresolved. Trimming removed 0 bases at V and 5 bases at J, with 7 bases between. Germline V gene data show CDR1 as MGHRA and CDR2 as YSYEKL. The CDR3 runs 14 residues. CDR3 sequence reads: CASSQEPRTGELFF. In DNA, the CDR3 is TGCGCCAGCAGCCAAGAACCGAGGACCGGGGAGCTGTTTTTT.

The chain joins TRBV5-1 to TRBJ2-7; D is possibly TRBD1 (6 bases). The CDR3 has 13 amino acids. The V end was cut by 4 bases, the J end by 4 bases, with 12 bases between. The germline V gene encodes CDR1 SGHRS and CDR2 YFSETQ. CDR3 amino acids: CASSRGSKYEQYF. The CDR3 nucleotides are TGCGCCAGCAGCAGGGGGTCGAAGTACGAGCAGTACTTC.

This rearrangement joins TRBV7-9 to TRBJ2-5; D is uncertain. CDR1 is SEHNR, CDR2 FQNEAQ, per germline (reference sequence). V was pared by 8 bases and J by 7 bases, with 20 bases between. This CDR3 is built from 14 residues. The CDR3 protein is CASQTTSLVGTQYF. CDR3 nucleotides: TGTGCCAGCCAAACAACATCTCTAGTAGGGACCCAGTACTTC.

V usage is TRBV20-1 and J usage is TRBJ1-6; D not resolved. This CDR3 comprises 15 residues. Germline CDR1 and CDR2: DFQATT and SNEGSKA (reference sequence). V dropped 3 bases and J dropped 5 bases, with 14 bases sitting between them. CDR3 in amino acids: CSASLGHGNNSPLHF. The CDR3 coding sequence is TGCAGTGCTAGTCTCGGTCACGGGAATAATTCACCCCTCCACTTT.

The chain joins TRBV9 to TRBJ2-2; 8 bases are a match to TRBD1. CDR3 length: 16 residues. The V and J ends lost 3 bases and 1 base, in that order; junction bases with no gene match: 5. Germline CDR1 is SGDLS and CDR2 is YYNGEE. In DNA, the CDR3 is TGTGCCAGCAGCGGCACCGACAGGGGGAACACCGGGGAGCTGTTTTTT. It translates to CASSGTDRGNTGELFF.

This CDR3 reads CATGTSGRAAGANVLTF. The CDR3 bases are TGTGCCACCGGGACTAGCGGGAGGGCCGCCGGGGCCAACGTCCTGACTTTC. V gene TRBV2 combines with J gene TRBJ2-6; 16 bases align to TRBD2. Looked up from germline, CDR1 is SNHLY and CDR2 is FYNNEI. The V segment lost 10 bases and the J segment 4 bases; nucleotides outside the gene matches: 7. This CDR3 spans 17 amino acids.

The chain is built from TRBV4-2 and TRBJ2-3; D is ambiguous. Trimming cost V 2 bases and J 4 bases, with 10 bases left between them. CDR3 length: 14 amino acids. Germline lookup yields CDR1 LGHNA and CDR2 YNFKEQ. This chain's CDR3 is CASSQHRLSDTQYF. The CDR3 nucleotides read TGTGCCAGCAGCCAACACCGACTCTCAGATACGCAGTATTTT.

V is TRBV2 and J is TRBJ1-5, with D possibly being TRBD1 (5 bases). CDR1 and CDR2 (germline): SNHLY, FYNNEI. The length of the CDR3 is 14 residues. Trimming took off 6 bases at V and 3 bases at J, with 12 bases between the two ends. CDR3 sequence (DNA): TGTGCCAGCAGAGCCGACAGTCCCAATCAGCCCCAGCATTTT. Protein product: CASRADSPNQPQHF.

The chain couples TRBV5-5 to TRBJ2-3; D not resolved. The germline CDR1 and CDR2 sequences are SGHKS and YYEKEE (reference sequence). The CDR3 is made up of 14 amino acids. V dropped 2 bases and J dropped 2 bases, with 9 bases sitting between them. The chain's CDR3 is CASSFSSSTDTQYF. In DNA form, the CDR3 reads TGTGCCAGCAGCTTCTCCAGTTCCACAGATACGCAGTATTTT.

The table lists this clone with a few counts. This CDR3 reads CASSQEGGIRRTDTQYF. The CDR3 DNA reads as TGTGCCAGCAGCCAAGAGGGCGGGATCCGCCGCACAGATACGCAGTATTTT. The chain uses TRBV3-1 (or the pseudogene TRBV3-2) and TRBJ2-3, with a possible D match to TRBD2 (6 bases). This CDR3 region has 17 residues. CDR1 LGHDT and CDR2 YNNKEL come from the germline V gene (reference sequence). V lost 0 bases to trimming and J lost 1 base, with 14 bases between them.